Following are 13 T cell receptor beta chains from one sample sequenced in a study of beta chain features in type 1 diabetes. What was sequenced were expressed TCRB transcripts, since all of the isolated RNA had been reverse transcribed. The repertoire was sequenced with immunoSEQ multiplex PCR; TCRdb's copy has only in-frame clones and lacks some. The data show 300,000 to 350,000 clones, 8% seen once. The sequenced sample was central memory CD4+ T cells from blood. Receptors originate from a woman aged 18-29 years in good health.

The chain recombines TRBV18 with TRBJ1-5; possible D gene TRBD1, 6 bases. The CDR3 is made up of 15 amino acids. Germline V gene lookup returns CDR1 KGHSH and CDR2 LQKENI. Between the trimmed V and J ends, which lost 0 bases and 6 bases, there was a span of 12 bases. CDR3 protein: CASSPPGAGGQPQHF. CDR3 nucleotide sequence: TGTGCCAGCTCACCACCGGGGGCCGGTGGTCAGCCCCAGCATTTT. The full variable domain, its missing parts supplied by reference TRBV18 and TRBJ1-5, is NAGVMQNPRHLVRRRGQEARLRCSPMKGHSHVYWYRQLPEEGLKFMVYLQKENIIDESGMPKERFSAEFPKEGPSILRIQQVVRGDSAAYFCASSPPGAGGQPQHFGDGTRLSIL.

In this sample, this clone turned up a few times. The rearrangement uses TRBV15 and TRBJ2-2, with TRBD2 identical over 12 bases. The germline gives CDR1 LNHNV, CDR2 YYDKDF (reference sequence). V shed 5 bases and J 3 bases; nucleotides not matched to a gene: 1. The CDR3 covers 15 residues. The CDR3 here is CATSPSGRDTGELFF. CDR3 nucleotide sequence: TGTGCCACCAGCCCTAGCGGGAGGGACACCGGGGAGCTGTTTTTT.

The V gene is TRBV7-2, the J gene TRBJ1-1, with a possible D match to TRBD1 (5 bases). V was clipped by 7 bases and J by 8 bases, with 14 bases between them. The CDR3 totals 12 residues. Germline lookup yields CDR1 SGHTA and CDR2 FQGNSA. In DNA, the CDR3 is TGTGCCAGCAACCCGCTGCCAGGGGAAGCTTTCTTT. Amino acids: CASNPLPGEAFF.

This clone was detected only a few times. The gene calls are TRBV29-1 and TRBJ2-7; D possibly corresponds to TRBD1 (5 bases). CDR1 SQVTM and CDR2 ANQGSEA come from the germline V gene. Trimming pared 7 bases from V and 5 bases from J, leaving 21 bases between. The CDR3 is 14 residues long. For the CDR3, the DNA is TGCAGCGCTGCTCAGGGTGGTTTATTCGACGAGCAGTACTTC. It codes for CSAAQGGLFDEQYF.

The chain joins TRBV14 to TRBJ2-7; possibly TRBD1 for D (6 bases). V lost 6 bases and J 2 bases, leaving 11 bases between the germline ends. Germline CDR1 SGHDN, CDR2 FVKESK. The CDR3 is 13 residues long. The CDR3 loop reads CASRKTGTYEQYF. The CDR3 DNA reads TGTGCCAGCAGAAAGACAGGAACCTACGAGCAGTACTTC.

The table lists this clone with a few counts. This chain joins TRBV28 and TRBJ2-3; possibly TRBD2 for D (5 bases). Trimming stripped 8 bases from V and 0 bases from J, with 9 bases between. The germline V gene has CDR1 MDHEN and CDR2 SYDVKM. There are 13 residues in the CDR3. Here the CDR3 DNA reads TGTGCCAGCCTACTAGGTAGCACAGATACGCAGTATTTT. It specifies CASLLGSTDTQYF. The whole variable domain, filled in from reference TRBV28 and TRBJ2-3, reads DVKVTQSSRYLVKRTGEKVFLECVQDMDHENMFWYRQDPGLGLRLIYFSYDVKMKEKGDIPEGYSVSREKKERFSLILESASTNQTSMYLCASLLGSTDTQYFGPGTRLTVL.

This clone was counted a few times. The chain has TRBV4-2 and TRBJ2-5; the match to TRBD2 covers 10 bases. Germline V lookup: CDR1 LGHNA, CDR2 YNFKEQ. The CDR3 spans 16 residues. Trimming took 0 bases from V and 4 from J; bases not matched to a gene: 5. CDR3 DNA: TGTGCCAGCAGCCAAGAGGCGGTAGCGGGAGGAGAGACCCAGTACTTC. Translating gives CASSQEAVAGGETQYF.

This clone has at least ten counts. The V gene is TRBV7-9, the J gene TRBJ2-3; D is unclear. CDR1 SEHNR and CDR2 FQNEAQ come from the germline V gene (reference sequence). V gave up 1 base and J gave up 2 bases, with 13 bases separating them. CDR3 length equals 16 residues. The chain's CDR3 is CASSLGAREATDTQYF. CDR3 in DNA: TGTGCCAGCAGCTTAGGCGCTAGGGAAGCCACAGATACGCAGTATTTT. Variable domain in full (rest from reference TRBV7-9 and TRBJ2-3): DTGVSQNPRHKITKRGQNVTFRCDPISEHNRLYWYRQTLGQGPEFLTYFQNEAQLEKSRLLSDRFSAERPKGSFSTLEIQRTEQGDSAMYLCASSLGAREATDTQYFGPGTRLTVL.

This clone has a handful of counts. A much larger clone lies one base from this, so it may be a read error. The identical CDR3 is also encoded by other nucleotide sequences in the sample. The chain couples TRBV18 to TRBJ1-1; D might be TRBD1 (5 bases). Germline V lookup: CDR1 KGHSH, CDR2 LQKENI. The CDR3 is 13 residues long. Trimming pared 3 bases from V and 1 base from J, leaving 6 bases between. CDR3 DNA sequence: TGTGCCAGCTCACCCGGACAGAACACTGAAGCTTTCTTT. Its protein product is CASSPGQNTEAFF.

The chain joins TRBV11-1 to TRBJ1-3, with 7 bases lining up with TRBD1. CDR1 SGHAT and CDR2 FQDESV come from the germline V gene (reference sequence). The CDR3 length is 16 residues. Trimming at V came to 4 bases and at J to 0 bases, leaving 6 bases not matched to a gene. The CDR3 loop is CASSSGQTSSGNTIYF. In nucleotides, the CDR3 is TGTGCCAGCAGCTCGGGACAGACATCCTCTGGAAACACCATATATTTT.

This sequence joins TRBV5-8 and TRBJ2-4, with D hard to call. With 1 base removed from V and 0 bases from J, the gap between germline ends came to 17 bases. The CDR3 is made up of 18 amino acids. Germline V gene lookup returns CDR1 SGHTS and CDR2 YDEGEE. The CDR3 is CASSLLLLSELAKNIQYF. The CDR3 region has the DNA TGTGCCAGCAGCTTGCTTCTATTGTCAGAACTAGCCAAAAACATTCAGTACTTC.

This rearrangement joins TRBV5-1 to TRBJ2-3; no clear D gene. V gave up 0 bases and J gave up 6 bases, with 14 bases separating them. This CDR3 region has 15 residues. The V gene's germline CDR1 is SGHRS and CDR2 YFSETQ. CDR3 residues: CASSLEGTAGDTQYF. In nucleotides, the CDR3 is TGCGCCAGCAGCTTGGAGGGCACAGCCGGGGATACGCAGTATTTT.

This clone was detected many times. V and J are TRBV7-9 and TRBJ1-4; possibly TRBD1 for D (5 bases). CDR3 length: 15 residues. The germline CDR1 and CDR2 sequences are SEHNR and FQNEAQ (reference sequence). V lost 6 bases and J 5 bases, leaving 16 bases between the germline ends. In DNA form, the CDR3 reads TGTGCCAGCAGTAAATCATCAGGGAACAATGAAAAACTGTTTTTT. This sequence encodes CASSKSSGNNEKLFF.